One sample yielded the 24 T cell receptor beta chains listed below, sequenced in a study of regulatory T cells in long-lasting Graves disease. Assembly of TCR beta libraries relied on iRepertoire HTBI primers together with Arm-PCR of CDR3 regions. TCRdb redid the calling of the multiplex PCR reads with MiXCR, one entry per CDR3 protein. There are 700,000 or so distinct CDR3 sequences in the sample; 25% to 30% occur only once, and around 42% lies in the top ten. As to time point: persistent/refractory GD, antithyroid drugs over 5 years with positive TRAb. With RNA extracted from PBMCs as input, the TCR library was made. Sequencing used peripheral blood mononuclear cells (PBMCs), obtained when the disease was refractory, from a patient treated with antithyroid drugs. All receptors come from a female donor with Graves disease.

In its sample, this clonotype was seen a few times. V and J are TRBV6-2 or TRBV6-3 and TRBJ1-5, with TRBD1 identical over 7 bases. Trimming removed 5 bases from V and 4 bases from J; junction bases left unmatched: 5. The germline gives CDR1 MNHEY, CDR2 SVGEGT. This CDR3 is built from 14 residues. The CDR3 loop reads CASSVDRANQPQHF. CDR3 in DNA: TGTGCCAGCAGTGTCGACAGGGCAAATCAGCCCCAGCATTTT.

This clonotype has only a few counts. A read error is possible here, since a much larger clone lies one base away. The rearrangement joins TRBV28 to TRBJ1-1; maybe TRBD1 (5 bases). This CDR3 spans 15 amino acids. Germline lookup yields CDR1 MDHEN and CDR2 SYDVKM. V dropped 11 bases and J dropped 1 base, with 20 bases sitting between them. The CDR3 loop reads CAACPGYRANTEAFF. In nucleotides, the CDR3 is TGTGCCGCCTGTCCAGGGTATAGGGCGAACACTGAAGCTTTCTTT.

In this sample, this clonotype turned up a few times. The V and J genes are TRBV18 and TRBJ2-7; 9 nucleotides align to TRBD1. The CDR3 spans 15 residues. Germline lookup yields CDR1 KGHSH and CDR2 LQKENI. V lost 2 bases and J lost 4; bases outside the gene matches: 6. The CDR3 spells CASSPRTGVGYEQYF. CDR3 in DNA: TGTGCCAGCTCACCAAGGACAGGGGTCGGTTACGAGCAGTACTTC.

The CDR3 DNA reads as TGCAGTGCTAGAGATCTGGACAGGGGCGGGGGACGCTATGGCTACACCTTC. Encoded protein: CSARDLDRGGGRYGYTF. This chain connects TRBV20-1 to TRBJ1-2; 9 nucleotides line up with TRBD1. With V trimmed by 0 bases and J by 4 bases, 12 bases remained unmatched. Germline CDR1 DFQATT, CDR2 SNEGSKA (reference sequence). The length of the CDR3 is 17 residues.

The gene calls are TRBV7-9 and TRBJ2-7, with TRBD1 as a possible D gene (6 bases). The length of the CDR3 is 18 residues. Trimming removed 5 bases from V and 1 base from J, with 24 bases in between. Germline CDR1 is SEHNR and CDR2 is FQNEAQ (reference sequence). The CDR3 reads CASSNTAGQGPLSYEQYF. DNA of the CDR3: TGTGCCAGCAGCAATACGGCTGGGCAGGGGCCATTATCCTACGAGCAGTACTTC.

This clonotype has only a few counts. The J gene is TRBJ1-5, the V gene TRBV6-1, with D possibly matching TRBD1 (5 bases). The CDR3 length is 15 residues. The V gene lost 0 bases and the J gene lost 5 bases, with 11 bases spanning the gap. The germline gives CDR1 MNHNS, CDR2 SASEGT. This chain's CDR3 is CASSEAGGGHQPQHF. In DNA, the CDR3 is TGTGCCAGCAGTGAAGCCGGGGGGGGACATCAGCCCCAGCATTTT.

This clonotype was seen a handful of times. The V gene is TRBV5-1, the J gene TRBJ1-2; D remains ambiguous. The CDR3 sequence is 14 residues long. From germline, CDR1 is SGHRS and CDR2 YFSETQ. V lost 4 bases and J lost 3, with 13 bases in between. The CDR3 protein is CASSRLGRDYGYTF. The CDR3 bases are TGCGCCAGCAGCCGTCTAGGGAGGGACTATGGCTACACCTTC.

The gene calls are TRBV15 and TRBJ2-7; 12 bases are a match to TRBD2. This CDR3 region has 16 residues. Trimming cost V 4 bases and J 5 bases; bases outside gene matches: 9. Germline lookup yields CDR1 LNHNV and CDR2 YYDKDF (reference sequence). This CDR3 reads CATSTRLTSGSHEQYF. CDR3 nucleotides: TGTGCCACCAGCACAAGACTGACTAGCGGGAGCCACGAGCAGTACTTC.

The V gene is TRBV5-6, the J gene TRBJ1-6, with D uncertain. In germline, CDR1 is SGHDT, CDR2 YYEEEE. The germline V and J ends were trimmed by 2 bases and 7 bases, with 10 bases remaining between them. This CDR3 comprises 14 residues. Written as DNA, the CDR3 is TGTGCCAGCAGCTTAGGTGTTTCCAATTCACCCCTCCACTTT. This sequence encodes CASSLGVSNSPLHF. Full variable domain (missing parts from reference TRBV5-6 and TRBJ1-6): DAGVTQSPTHLIKTRGQQVTLRCSPKSGHDTVSWYQQALGQGPQFIFQYYEEEERQRGNFPDRFSGHQFPNYSSELNVNALLLGDSALYLCASSLGVSNSPLHFGNGTRLTVT.

The chain combines TRBV2 with TRBJ1-5; 8 bases line up with TRBD1. V gave up 9 bases and J gave up 6 bases; unmatched junction bases: 10. CDR3 length equals 14 residues. Germline V CDR1 and CDR2: SNHLY, FYNNEI. CDR3 protein: CASREGQASQPQHF. The CDR3 nucleotides are TGTGCCAGTAGGGAGGGACAGGCGAGTCAGCCCCAGCATTTT.

V usage is TRBV10-3 and J usage is TRBJ1-2; D is unresolved. This CDR3 has 15 residues. CDR1 and CDR2 (germline): ENHRY, SYGVKD. V was trimmed by 0 bases and J by 1 base, leaving 9 bases between them. The CDR3 loop reads CAISESQRDNYGYTF. In nucleotides, the CDR3 is TGTGCCATCAGTGAGTCCCAGAGAGATAACTATGGCTACACCTTC.

The chain links TRBV27 to TRBJ1-1; 7 positions agree with TRBD1. The CDR3 length is 15 residues. Germline loops: CDR1 MNHEY, CDR2 SMNVEV (reference sequence). V lost 4 bases to trimming and J lost 0 bases; unmatched junction nucleotides: 5. CDR3 sequence reads: CASSSWTGMNTEAFF. The CDR3, as DNA: TGTGCCAGCAGTTCCTGGACAGGCATGAACACTGAAGCTTTCTTT.

The chain joins TRBV6-2 or TRBV6-3 to TRBJ2-6; tentative D call: TRBD1 (6 bases). Per the germline V gene, CDR1 is MNHEY and CDR2 is SVGEGT. V gave up 8 bases and J gave up 0 bases, with 17 bases separating them. CDR3 length equals 17 residues. In DNA, the CDR3 is TGTGCCAGCGGCTCAGGGGCGGTCAGCTCTGGGGCCAACGTCCTGACTTTC. It yields the protein CASGSGAVSSGANVLTF.

About this clonotype: Because the CDR3 is missing its conserved closing phenylalanine or tryptophan, this is likely a read error. The DNA is omitted, as the CDR3 cannot be located on it reliably, and the CDR3 follows TCRdb's listing. The rearrangement uses TRBV28 and TRBJ2-5; TRBD1, as called in the table, went unchecked against the DNA. Germline V gives CDR1 MDHEN, CDR2 SYDVKM. The CDR3 length is 8 residues, termini included. CDR3 region: CASSPIGT.

This clonotype appeared a few times. The V gene is TRBV11-2, the J gene TRBJ2-5; 9 bases fit TRBD1. The junction had 7 bases not matched to a gene; V was cut back by 4 bases and J by 1 base. CDR1 and CDR2 (germline): SGHAT, FQNNGV. This CDR3 spans 16 amino acids. CDR3 coding DNA: TGTGCCAGCAGCTATCTCCCGGGACAGGGCCAAGAGACCCAGTACTTC. It yields the protein CASSYLPGQGQETQYF.

V gene TRBV2 combines with J gene TRBJ2-3; D not resolved. V gave up 1 base and J gave up 2 bases, with 10 bases separating them. CDR1 is SNHLY, CDR2 FYNNEI, per germline. This CDR3 has 15 residues. This CDR3 is CASSEEAADTDTQYF. The CDR3 region has the DNA TGTGCCAGCAGTGAAGAGGCCGCAGACACAGATACGCAGTATTTT.

There are a few counts of this clonotype. The V call is TRBV7-3, the J call TRBJ1-1; D perhaps matches TRBD1 (6 bases). Germline V lookup: CDR1 SGHTA, CDR2 FQGTGA. The V gene lost 4 bases and the J gene lost 0 bases, with 18 bases spanning the gap. The CDR3 covers 17 residues. The CDR3 coding sequence is TGTGCCAGCAGCTCCTCAGGGGCCCTAAGCATGAACACTGAAGCTTTCTTT. This sequence encodes CASSSSGALSMNTEAFF.

The CDR3 protein is CASRRTGPNEKLFF. The CDR3, as DNA: TGTGCCAGCCGGAGGACAGGGCCTAATGAAAAACTGTTTTTT. The chain employs TRBV19 and TRBJ1-4, with 8 bases aligning to TRBD1. In germline, CDR1 is LNHDA, CDR2 SQIVND (reference sequence). The CDR3 length is 14 residues. Losses at the gene ends were 9 bases for V and 3 bases for J; bases not matched to a gene: 6.

This clonotype was picked up many times. J is TRBJ2-5 and V is TRBV2; TRBD2 might be the D (5 bases). There are 14 residues in the CDR3. Looked up from germline, CDR1 is SNHLY and CDR2 is FYNNEI. With 6 bases removed from V and 4 bases from J, the gap between germline ends came to 15 bases. The chain's CDR3 is CASRVASVGETQYF. The CDR3 nucleotides read TGTGCCAGCAGGGTAGCGAGTGTAGGAGAGACCCAGTACTTC. Based on the CDR3 plus reference TRBV2 and TRBJ2-5, the full variable domain is EPEVTQTPSHQVTQMGQEVILRCVPISNHLYFYWYRQILGQKVEFLVSFYNNEISEKSEIFDDQFSVERPDGSNFTLKIRSTKLEDSAMYFCASRVASVGETQYFGPGTRLLVL.

This sequence joins TRBV25-1 and TRBJ1-5; D uncertain. With 3 bases removed from V and 2 bases from J, the gap between germline ends came to 14 bases. Germline-derived CDR1 and CDR2 are MGHDK and SYGVNS. The CDR3 runs 16 residues. The CDR3 DNA follows: TGTGCCAGCAGTGAGGTCGGCGTGGGCGGCAATCAGCCCCAGCATTTT. This codes for CASSEVGVGGNQPQHF.

The genes are TRBV20-1 and TRBJ1-6; 7 nucleotides agree with TRBD1. V lost 0 bases and J lost 5; bases outside the gene matches: 7. The CDR3 length is 16 residues. Germline V gene data show CDR1 as DFQATT and CDR2 as SNEGSKA (reference sequence). The CDR3 is CSARDVGRGDNSPLHF. In DNA form, the CDR3 reads TGCAGTGCTAGAGATGTAGGCAGGGGGGATAATTCACCCCTCCACTTT.

The V gene is TRBV5-1, the J gene TRBJ2-7; 7 nucleotides align to TRBD2. The CDR3 contains 14 residues. V lost 5 bases and J lost 2; bases outside the gene matches: 7. Germline V gives CDR1 SGHRS, CDR2 YFSETQ. The CDR3 spells CASSSLAAAYEQYF. The CDR3 DNA reads TGCGCCAGCAGTTCTCTAGCGGCAGCCTACGAGCAGTACTTC.

CDR3 bases: TGTGCCAGCAGCCCTGAGTTCTCTGGAAACACCATATATTTT. Translated: CASSPEFSGNTIYF. The chain has TRBV3-1 and TRBJ1-3; D uncertain. CDR3 length: 14 residues. Germline V gene data show CDR1 as LGHDT and CDR2 as YNNKEL (reference sequence). V lost 4 bases, J lost 0 bases, and 7 bases lay in between.

The chain carries TRBV20-1 and TRBJ1-1; perhaps TRBD1 as D (6 bases). Germline CDR1 is DFQATT and CDR2 is SNEGSKA (reference sequence). V lost 3 bases, J lost 1 base, and 15 bases lay in between. The CDR3 consists of 15 residues. The CDR3 here is CSASLRGGPNTEAFF. The CDR3 coding sequence is TGCAGTGCTAGCCTAAGGGGGGGCCCGAACACTGAAGCTTTCTTT.